This is a list of T cell receptor beta chains from one sample in a study of blood T cell repertoires in COVID-19. Profiled with immunoSEQ multiplex PCR; TCRdb holds only in-frame clones, not every one. The repertoire holds fewer than 300,000 clones, with 81% as singletons. Material: peripheral blood. Source of these receptors: a woman aged 55 to 70 with active or convalescent COVID-19. CDR3s include the opening cysteine and the closing phenylalanine or tryptophan. A D gene is named only where the DNA matches it firmly. Only part of the rows carry a size: once, few, many, or a class if the clone is expanded.

V gene	J gene	clone size	D gene	CDR3 DNA	CDR3 protein
TRBV3-1/TRBV3-2	TRBJ2-5	.	.	TGTGCCAGCAGCGGAGGGGAAGTAGGAGAGACCCAGTACTTC	CASSGGEVGETQYF
TRBV27	TRBJ1-2	.	.	TGTGCCAGCAGTCCGCAGACAGGATCCCTCTATGGCTACACCTTC	CASSPQTGSLYGYTF
TRBV5-1	TRBJ2-1	.	TRBD2	TGCGCCAGCAGCCTACAAACGGGGGGACTCTCCTACAATGAGCAGTTCTTC	CASSLQTGGLSYNEQFF
TRBV30	TRBJ2-1	.	TRBD2	TGTGCCTGGAGCGGACTAGCGGCGTACAATGAGCAGTTCTTC	CAWSGLAAYNEQFF
TRBV2	TRBJ1-5	.	TRBD1	TGTGCCAGCAGCCTGACCCCCCCACCGGGACAGGGGATCTATCAGCCCCAGCATTTT	CASSLTPPPGQGIYQPQHF
TRBV6-5	TRBJ1-6	.	.	TGTGCCAGCAGTTACTCGTCAGGGGCCTCACCCCTCCACTTT	CASSYSSGASPLHF
TRBV29-1	TRBJ2-2	.	.	TGCAGCGCCACAGTCGGGGGAGGCACCGGGGAGCTGTTTTTT	CSATVGGGTGELFF
TRBV27	TRBJ2-7	once	.	TGTGCCATCGCCCCCCGGGGTTCGTGGGAGCAGTACTTC	CAIAPRGSWEQYF
TRBV7-2	TRBJ2-7	.	.	TGTGCCAGCAGCGACCGTCTCGGGGGGCTTGACTACGAGCAGTACTTC	CASSDRLGGLDYEQYF
TRBV6-5	TRBJ1-2	.	.	TGTGCCAGCAGTTACTTGGAGGACAGAATCTATGGCTACACCTTC	CASSYLEDRIYGYTF
TRBV12-3/TRBV12-4	TRBJ2-7	few	TRBD1	TGTGCCAGCAGTCCAGCAGGGGGCGGCGAGCAGTACTTC	CASSPAGGGEQYF
TRBV6-1	TRBJ2-7	.	TRBD1	TGTGCCAGCAGTGAAGTGCCGACAGGGCTCACCTACGAGCAGTACTTC	CASSEVPTGLTYEQYF
TRBV3-1/TRBV3-2	TRBJ1-2	.	.	TGTGCCAGCAGCCAAGATACCGGGATTAATGGCTACACCTTC	CASSQDTGINGYTF
TRBV9	TRBJ1-5	.	TRBD1	TGTGCCAGCAGCGCGGGGACAGGGGAGAGCAATCAGCCCCAGCATTTT	CASSAGTGESNQPQHF
TRBV3-1/TRBV3-2	TRBJ1-1	few	.	TGTGCCAGCAGCCGGGTACAGGGGAACACTGAAGCTTTCTTT	CASSRVQGNTEAFF
TRBV5-4	TRBJ2-1	.	TRBD1	TGTGCCAGCAGCTTGGCGCACAGGGGTATCGACCTGGAGTTCTTC	CASSLAHRGIDLEFF
TRBV11-2	TRBJ1-3	.	.	TGTGCCAGCAGCTTAGGGGCGGAGGGCAACACCATATATTTT	CASSLGAEGNTIYF
TRBV2	TRBJ2-2	.	TRBD1	TGTGCCAGCATGGGGACAGGGGGGGCCGGGGAGCTGTTTTTT	CASMGTGGAGELFF
TRBV13	TRBJ2-3	.	.	TGTGCCAGCGAGGGAGGAGGGGTCTCCACAGATACGCAGTATTTT	CASEGGGVSTDTQYF
TRBV10-3	TRBJ2-7	.	.	TGTGCCATCAGTACCCGGGGGTCCACCTACGAGCAGTACTTC	CAISTRGSTYEQYF
TRBV29-1	TRBJ2-1	.	.	TGCAGCGTGAAGGGAGATTACAATGAGCAGTTCTTC	CSVKGDYNEQFF
TRBV4-1	TRBJ1-2	.	.	TGCGCCAGCAGCCAAGTGGGCGCGGGAAACTATGGCTACACCTTC	CASSQVGAGNYGYTF
TRBV10-2	TRBJ2-7	.	.	TGCGCCAGCAGTGAAGGAAGTTATAAAATCGGAGACCGCCTCTACGAGCAGTACTTC	CASSEGSYKIGDRLYEQYF
TRBV9	TRBJ2-1	.	.	TGTGCCAGCAGCGTAGCGGCAGGCTTTAGCTCCTACAATGAGCAGTTCTTC	CASSVAAGFSSYNEQFF
TRBV19	TRBJ2-5	.	TRBD2	TGTGCCAGTAGTCCTACTAGCGGGCAAGAGACCCAGTACTTC	CASSPTSGQETQYF
TRBV6-2/TRBV6-3	TRBJ2-4	.	.	TGTGCCAGCAGTACCCAGGGAGGTCCCAAAAACATTCAGTACTTC	CASSTQGGPKNIQYF
TRBV7-9	TRBJ1-1	.	.	TGTGCCAGCAGCTCCCAGGGCGGAGAATCAACTGAAGCTTTCTTT	CASSSQGGESTEAFF
TRBV5-1	TRBJ2-7	.	TRBD1	TGCGCCAGCAGTGTGGATGTGACAGGGGTGTACGAGCAGTACTTC	CASSVDVTGVYEQYF
TRBV2	TRBJ1-4	few	TRBD1	TGTGCCAGCCGGACTCCGGACAGGGGAGCGATGATGGGGTCGAAAGAAAAACTGTTTTTT	CASRTPDRGAMMGSKEKLFF
TRBV19	TRBJ1-4	.	TRBD1	TGTGCCAGTACTCCGACAGGGACCACTAATGAAAAACTGTTTTTT	CASTPTGTTNEKLFF
TRBV2	TRBJ2-3	.	.	TGTGCCAGCAGTGAGGGTTGGGCAGGGTCAGATACGCAGTATTTT	CASSEGWAGSDTQYF
TRBV6-2/TRBV6-3	TRBJ1-2	.	.	TGTGCCAGCAGCCCCTTCGCGGGAAGTGGCTACACCTTC	CASSPFAGSGYTF
TRBV6-5	TRBJ2-7	.	.	TGTGCCAGCAGGACGGGACTGTCCTCCTACGAGCAGTACTTC	CASRTGLSSYEQYF
TRBV7-2	TRBJ2-3	.	.	TGTGCCAGCAGCTTAGTGGCCGATACGCAGTATTTT	CASSLVADTQYF
TRBV6-5	TRBJ2-2	.	TRBD2	TGTGCCAGCAGTTACGGGGGGGTGCGCGGGGAGCTGTTTTTT	CASSYGGVRGELFF
TRBV5-4	TRBJ2-5	few	.	TGTGCCAGCAGCTTGGCTGGCGGGGCCAAAGAGACCCAGTACTTC	CASSLAGGAKETQYF
TRBV19	TRBJ2-2	.	.	TGTGCCAGTAGTATGGGCCGGGGAGTAGGTACCGGGGAGCTGTTTTTT	CASSMGRGVGTGELFF
TRBV7-9	TRBJ2-1	.	TRBD1	TGTGCCATAGGGACAGGGTTTGGTAATGAGCAGTTCTTC	CAIGTGFGNEQFF
TRBV5-1	TRBJ2-5	once	TRBD2	TGCGCCAGCAGCCCGGGACTAGCGGGGTCAAAAGAGACCCAGTACTTC	CASSPGLAGSKETQYF
TRBV28	TRBJ1-2	.	TRBD1	TGTGCCAGCGGGGTACCGGGACAGGGCTCCTATGGCTACACCTTC	CASGVPGQGSYGYTF
TRBV4-3	TRBJ1-2	.	.	TGCGCCAGCAGCCAAGATCGGACAGACTATGGCTACACCTTC	CASSQDRTDYGYTF
TRBV7-8	TRBJ2-3	.	.	TGTGCCAGCAGCTTAAGTCTAGACGCTAGCACAGATACGCAGTATTTT	CASSLSLDASTDTQYF
TRBV10-1	TRBJ2-1	.	.	TGCGCCAGCAGTGAGTCTTGGGCGGGGGCCTCCTACAATGAGCAGTTCTTC	CASSESWAGASYNEQFF
TRBV11-2	TRBJ2-3	.	TRBD2	TGTGCCAGCAGCTTTCGGGGGGATCGCACAGATACGCAGTATTTT	CASSFRGDRTDTQYF
TRBV9	TRBJ2-1	.	TRBD2	TGTGCCAGCAGCGTACGGGAGGGTAACTACAATGAGCAGTTCTTC	CASSVREGNYNEQFF
TRBV27	TRBJ2-5	.	.	TGTGCCAGCAGTTTGTGGGGGGGGGCAGGTGAGACCCAGTACTTC	CASSLWGGAGETQYF
TRBV19	TRBJ1-5	once	TRBD1	TGTGCCAGTTATGACAGGGGCGATCAGCCCCAGCATTTT	CASYDRGDQPQHF
TRBV18	TRBJ2-3	.	.	TGTGCCAGCTCACCTACTAAACTAGGCACAGATACGCAGTATTTT	CASSPTKLGTDTQYF
TRBV18	TRBJ2-3	.	TRBD2	TGTGCCAGCTCCATGACTAGCGGGGAAGATACGCAGTATTTT	CASSMTSGEDTQYF
TRBV30	TRBJ2-3	.	.	TGTGCCTGGAAACTCGATACGCAGTATTTT	CAWKLDTQYF
TRBV25-1	TRBJ1-4	.	.	TGTGCCAGCAGTTGGACACAAACTAATGAAAAACTGTTTTTT	CASSWTQTNEKLFF
TRBV6-1	TRBJ1-3	.	.	TGTGCCAGCAGTGAAGCTGCGGGGCGGATGGGCACCATATATTTT	CASSEAAGRMGTIYF
TRBV27	TRBJ1-4	.	.	TGTGCCAGCAGTACCCAAGGGGCTAATGAAAAACTGTTTTTT	CASSTQGANEKLFF
TRBV18	TRBJ2-7	.	.	TGTGCCAGCTCACGGGGAGACGCGATACTACGGGAGCAGTACTTC	CASSRGDAILREQYF
TRBV19	TRBJ1-2	.	TRBD1	TGTGCCAGTAGTTCTTCAGGGGGCGTAGGTGGCTACACCTTC	CASSSSGGVGGYTF
TRBV11-2	TRBJ2-5	once	TRBD1	TGTGCCAGCAGCTTGACGACAGGGGCCACGCAAGAGACCCAGTACTTC	CASSLTTGATQETQYF
TRBV7-9	TRBJ2-7	.	TRBD2	TGTGCCAGCAGCTCCCCCCGGACTAGCGCTAAGGTGGACGAGCAGTACTTC	CASSSPRTSAKVDEQYF
TRBV7-9	TRBJ1-2	.	TRBD1	TGTGCCAGCAGCTCGGGGGGACAGGGTTTATTCGGCAGCCATGGCTACACCTTC	CASSSGGQGLFGSHGYTF
TRBV19	TRBJ1-5	.	.	TGTGCCAGTAATAGCCCGGGACAAAATAGCAATCAGCCCCAGCATTTT	CASNSPGQNSNQPQHF